A single sample is the source of the 26 T cell receptor beta chains below, sequenced in a study of PD-1 blockade in classical Hodgkin lymphoma. Time point of the sample: cycle 4 day 1 (C4D1), after about 6 weeks of nivolumab. Each patient's relapse followed autologous stem cell transplantation, and brentuximab vedotin exposure varied. Clones were sequenced by immunoSEQ multiplex PCR, and TCRdb holds only the in-frame ones, with some missing. There are under 50,000 clones in the sample; around two thirds occur only once, and approximately 3% lies in the top ten. The input for sequencing was peripheral blood mononuclear cells (PBMCs), taken before the fourth cycle of nivolumab. All receptors derive from a human donor with classical Hodgkin lymphoma.

This chain links TRBV11-2 with TRBJ1-6, with TRBD1 matching over 7 bases. The junction had 2 bases not matched to a gene; V was cut back by 5 bases and J by 4 bases. This CDR3 spans 14 amino acids. Germline assignment: CDR1 SGHAT and CDR2 FQNNGV. CDR3: CASSQDRYNSPLHF. The DNA of the CDR3 is TGTGCCAGCAGCCAGGACAGGTATAATTCACCCCTCCACTTT.

The chain links TRBV25-1 to TRBJ1-2; 9 bases map to TRBD1. The CDR3 consists of 14 residues. CDR1 MGHDK and CDR2 SYGVNS come from the germline V gene. J was trimmed by 6 bases and V by 7 bases; bases with no gene match: 9. The DNA for the CDR3 is TGTGCCAGCACCGATGACAGGGGGGGAAATGGCTACACCTTC. As protein: CASTDDRGGNGYTF.

In this sample, this clone turned up once. The V and J genes are TRBV11-2 and TRBJ2-1, with D perhaps matching TRBD2 (5 bases). This CDR3 has 16 residues. The V gene's germline CDR1 is SGHAT and CDR2 FQNNGV. Deletions cut 0 bases from V and 5 bases from J, with 14 bases between. The CDR3 reads CASSLDPPRVNNEQFF. As DNA, the CDR3 is TGTGCCAGCAGCTTAGATCCTCCGCGGGTTAACAATGAGCAGTTCTTC.

The genes are TRBV28 and TRBJ1-1; no reliable D call. V lost 0 bases and J lost 1, with 3 bases in between. CDR1 is MDHEN and CDR2 is SYDVKM in the germline V gene. The CDR3 loop spans 13 amino acids. CDR3 coding DNA: TGTGCCAGCAGTTTATGGGCGAACACTGAAGCTTTCTTT. Translated, it gives CASSLWANTEAFF.

The chain employs TRBV6-5 and TRBJ2-7, with D possibly matching TRBD1 (6 bases). The CDR3 contains 13 residues. Germline V CDR1 and CDR2: MNHEY, SVGAGI. Trimming removed 5 bases at V and 2 bases at J, with 10 bases between. CDR3 coding DNA: TGTGCCAGCAGTCGGACAGCCGCCTACGAGCAGTACTTC. Protein product: CASSRTAAYEQYF.

The V gene is TRBV5-6, the J gene TRBJ1-1; TRBD1 agrees at 9 bases. The germline V gene encodes CDR1 SGHDT and CDR2 YYEEEE. This CDR3 is built from 15 residues. With 2 bases clipped from V and 4 bases from J, the junction kept 6 bases outside the gene matches. The CDR3 DNA sequence: TGTGCCAGCAGCTTCTTTGACAGGGGGGGCACTGAAGCTTTCTTT. It is translated as CASSFFDRGGTEAFF.

V gene TRBV4-3 combines with J gene TRBJ2-2; the D gene is possibly TRBD2 (5 bases). There are 15 residues in the CDR3. Germline CDR1 and CDR2: LGHNA and YSLEER. The V and J ends lost 4 bases and 8 bases respectively, with 17 bases between them. The CDR3 spells CASSRTLGPGGELFF. Here the CDR3 DNA reads TGCGCCAGCAGCCGAACTCTGGGCCCGGGAGGGGAGCTGTTTTTT.

The chain joins TRBV5-1 to TRBJ2-7; 10 bases align to TRBD1. Trimming at V came to 2 bases and at J to 5 bases, leaving 7 bases not matched to a gene. CDR1 SGHRS and CDR2 YFSETQ come from the germline V gene. The length of the CDR3 is 15 residues. The CDR3 sequence: CASSFDGTGVDEQYF. The CDR3 DNA sequence: TGCGCCAGCAGCTTCGATGGGACAGGGGTTGACGAGCAGTACTTC.

This rearrangement joins TRBV18 to TRBJ1-6; 8 bases line up with TRBD1. The CDR3 spans 15 residues. Germline V gives CDR1 KGHSH, CDR2 LQKENI. With 4 bases clipped from V and 16 bases from J, the junction kept 15 bases outside the gene matches. In DNA, the CDR3 is TGTGCCAGCTCACAGCTACCGACGGGACAGGTCGAGCTCCACTTT. It specifies CASSQLPTGQVELHF.

The chain combines TRBV30 with TRBJ1-4, with a tentative D call TRBD1 (5 bases). Per germline, CDR1 GTSNPN and CDR2 SVGIG (reference sequence). The CDR3 loop spans 13 amino acids. The V end lost 2 bases, the J end lost 7 bases, and 11 bases lay between the germline ends. In DNA form, the CDR3 reads TGTGCCTGGAGTCCCTCGGGGCGTGAAAAACTGTTTTTT. It translates to CAWSPSGREKLFF.

The chain combines TRBV5-4 with TRBJ2-1; 11 positions match TRBD2. The CDR3 is 17 amino acids. Germline V CDR1 and CDR2: SGHNT, YYREEE (reference sequence). J was trimmed by 1 base and V by 4 bases; bases with no gene match: 7. The CDR3 loop reads CASSGKGLADSYNEQFF. The CDR3, as DNA: TGTGCCAGCAGCGGGAAGGGACTAGCGGATTCCTACAATGAGCAGTTCTTC.

The table lists this clone with a few counts. The chain has TRBV7-8 and TRBJ2-7, with 7 bases matching TRBD1. The CDR3 is 15 residues long. From germline, CDR1 is SGHVS and CDR2 FQNEAQ. Unmatched junction bases numbered 9, after V lost 3 bases and J lost 4 bases. In DNA, the CDR3 is TGTGCCAGCAGCTTGGACCGGGACAGAGCTTACGAGCAGTACTTC. Amino acid sequence: CASSLDRDRAYEQYF.

The chain joins TRBV5-6 to TRBJ2-7; a possible D gene is TRBD1 (6 bases). CDR1 is SGHDT, CDR2 YYEEEE, per germline. V was pared by 5 bases and J by 0 bases, with 12 bases between. The CDR3 is 14 amino acids. The CDR3 loop reads CASSSAGASYEQYF. The CDR3 DNA reads TGTGCCAGCAGTAGCGCAGGGGCCTCCTACGAGCAGTACTTC.

This clone has only a few counts. The chain uses TRBV30 and TRBJ1-5, with unresolved D. The V and J ends lost 4 bases and 3 bases respectively, with 10 bases between them. Germline V gene data show CDR1 as GTSNPN and CDR2 as SVGIG (reference sequence). The CDR3 spans 13 residues. The CDR3: CAWTNGVNQPQHF. The DNA of the CDR3 is TGTGCCTGGACCAACGGGGTCAATCAGCCCCAGCATTTT.

This rearrangement joins TRBV4-1 to TRBJ2-2, with a weak D call TRBD1 (5 bases). There are 16 residues in the CDR3. V was trimmed by 1 base and J by 7 bases, leaving 16 bases between them. Looked up from germline, CDR1 is MGHRA and CDR2 is YSYEKL. CDR3 amino acids: CASSQGHLQGNGELFF. The CDR3 DNA reads as TGCGCCAGCAGCCAAGGCCACCTTCAGGGTAACGGGGAGCTGTTTTTT.

This clone was recorded a few times. This rearrangement joins TRBV30 to TRBJ2-2; no definite D call. The V end lost 5 bases, the J end lost 3 bases, and 10 bases lay between the germline ends. The CDR3 is 13 amino acids. Germline V lookup: CDR1 GTSNPN, CDR2 SVGIG (reference sequence). In nucleotides, the CDR3 is TGTGCCTGGGGGGTCCAATACACCGGGGAGCTGTTTTTT. Its protein product is CAWGVQYTGELFF.

The rearrangement uses TRBV5-6 and TRBJ2-1, with a tentative D call TRBD1 (6 bases). Looked up from germline, CDR1 is SGHDT and CDR2 is YYEEEE. The CDR3 has 15 residues. Between the trimmed V and J ends, which lost 4 bases and 4 bases, there was a span of 15 bases. The CDR3, as DNA: TGTGCCAGCAGCCTTCGAGGGGGTTCGTACAATGAGCAGTTCTTC. It encodes CASSLRGGSYNEQFF.

The gene calls are TRBV4-3 and TRBJ2-1; D not resolved. Germline V gene data show CDR1 as LGHNA and CDR2 as YSLEER. V was trimmed by 0 bases and J by 4 bases, leaving 7 bases between them. This CDR3 has 14 amino acids. CDR3 in amino acids: CASSQDPQYNEQFF. The CDR3 nucleotides are TGCGCCAGCAGCCAAGATCCCCAATACAATGAGCAGTTCTTC.

This chain joins TRBV7-9 and TRBJ1-3; 11 nucleotides match TRBD1. Per the germline V gene, CDR1 is SEHNR and CDR2 is FQNEAQ (reference sequence). The CDR3 is 18 amino acids. Trimming took 4 bases from V and 3 from J; bases not matched to a gene: 11. This CDR3 reads CASSSRTGGSLRGNTIYF. For the CDR3, the DNA is TGTGCCAGCAGCTCTCGGACAGGGGGCTCTCTTCGTGGAAACACCATATATTTT.

The chain carries TRBV5-4 and TRBJ2-5, with 10 nucleotides matching TRBD2. Per the germline V gene, CDR1 is SGHNT and CDR2 is YYREEE (reference sequence). The CDR3 totals 16 residues. Trimming removed 3 bases from V and 1 base from J; junction bases left unmatched: 6. CDR3 sequence (DNA): TGTGCCAGCAGCTCCGTGACTAGCGGGTCCCAAGAGACCCAGTACTTC. Protein product: CASSSVTSGSQETQYF.

The V gene is TRBV28, the J gene TRBJ2-7, with D possibly matching TRBD2 (5 bases). CDR1 and CDR2 from the germline V gene are MDHEN and SYDVKM. Deletions cut 0 bases from V and 5 bases from J, with 11 bases between. The CDR3 has 14 residues. CDR3: CASSLWGLGDEQYF. The CDR3, as DNA: TGTGCCAGCAGTTTATGGGGGTTGGGAGACGAGCAGTACTTC.

This clone was recorded only once. The chain carries TRBV28 and TRBJ2-7; D remains unclear. Germline V gives CDR1 MDHEN, CDR2 SYDVKM. The CDR3 has 10 amino acids. V was shortened by 4 bases and J by 7 bases, with 5 bases between the two germline ends. This CDR3 reads CASSSKEQYF. The CDR3 bases are TGTGCCAGCAGTTCAAAAGAGCAGTACTTC.

J is TRBJ2-7 and V is TRBV6-5; a possible D gene is TRBD1 (5 bases). Germline V gene sequence: CDR1 MNHEY, CDR2 SVGAGI. This CDR3 has 15 amino acids. Trimming cost V 0 bases and J 5 bases, with 14 bases left between them. The CDR3 region has the DNA TGTGCCAGCAGTTACTCGCAGGGTAGTTTTCACGAGCAGTACTTC. Translated, it gives CASSYSQGSFHEQYF.

The chain links TRBV7-6 to TRBJ2-2, with D perhaps TRBD1 (7 bases). The CDR3 spans 17 residues. Germline V gives CDR1 SGHVS, CDR2 FNYEAQ. V was clipped by 5 bases and J by 3 bases, with 19 bases between them. CDR3 protein: CASSLPTQGEDTGELFF. The CDR3, as DNA: TGTGCCAGCAGCCTACCGACCCAGGGGGAGGACACCGGGGAGCTGTTTTTT.

By sample share, this clone is medium-sized (0.01 to 0.1%). This chain joins TRBV6-6 and TRBJ2-7; 8 bases map to TRBD1. CDR1 is MNHNY, CDR2 SVGAGI, per germline (reference sequence). The CDR3 is 15 residues long. Trimming cost V 5 bases and J 7 bases; bases outside gene matches: 13. Here the CDR3 reads CASSNQGAGPEEQYF. In nucleotides, the CDR3 is TGTGCCAGCAGTAATCAGGGGGCCGGACCTGAAGAGCAGTACTTC.

A few counts support this clone. V and J are TRBV29-1 and TRBJ2-4; D tentatively reads TRBD1 or TRBD2 (5 bases each). Deletions cut 6 bases from V and 6 bases from J, with 15 bases between. There are 13 residues in the CDR3. In germline, CDR1 is SQVTM, CDR2 ANQGSEA. CDR3 sequence: CSVEAGGGNIQYF. CDR3 nucleotides: TGCAGCGTGGAGGCAGGTGGGGGAAACATTCAGTACTTC.